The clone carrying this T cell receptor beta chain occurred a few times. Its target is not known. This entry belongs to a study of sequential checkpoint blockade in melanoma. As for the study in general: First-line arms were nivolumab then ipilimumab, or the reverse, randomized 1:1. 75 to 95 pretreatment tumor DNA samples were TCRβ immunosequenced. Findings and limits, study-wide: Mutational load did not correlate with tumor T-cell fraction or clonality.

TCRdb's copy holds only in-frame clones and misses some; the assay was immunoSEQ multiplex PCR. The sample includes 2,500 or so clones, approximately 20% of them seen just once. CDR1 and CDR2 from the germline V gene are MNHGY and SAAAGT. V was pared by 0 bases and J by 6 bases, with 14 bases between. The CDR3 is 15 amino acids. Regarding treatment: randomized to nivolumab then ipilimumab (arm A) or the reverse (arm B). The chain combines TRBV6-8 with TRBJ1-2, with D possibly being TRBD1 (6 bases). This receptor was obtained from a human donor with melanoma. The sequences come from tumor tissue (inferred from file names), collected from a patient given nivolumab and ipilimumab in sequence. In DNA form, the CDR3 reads TGTGCCAGCAGTTACTCGTACAGGGAAGGGGATGGCTACACCTTC. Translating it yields CASSYSYREGDGYTF.